These 29 T cell receptor beta chains were sequenced from one sample in a study of cytomegalovirus exposure and HLA in healthy donors. Researchers ran the PCR with 60 Vbeta and 13 Jbeta primers. Here immunoSEQ multiplex PCR was the method, and the copy in TCRdb shows in-frame clones only, minus some. The sample holds 120,000 or so clones; around 80% are singletons and the top ten take 10% to 15%. What was sequenced was PBMCs. Every receptor here comes from a man younger than 40 in good health and CMV-seropositive.

The chain couples TRBV7-3 to TRBJ2-3, with TRBD2 matching 7 bases. Per the germline V gene, CDR1 is SGHTA and CDR2 is FQGTGA. This CDR3 comprises 15 residues. Losses at the gene ends were 5 bases for V and 3 bases for J; bases not matched to a gene: 8. The CDR3 loop is CASSPWGGITDTQYF. For the CDR3, the DNA is TGTGCCAGCAGCCCCTGGGGGGGAATAACAGATACGCAGTATTTT.

This chain links TRBV29-1 with TRBJ2-1; 7 bases line up with TRBD1. The junction had 7 bases not matched to a gene; V was cut back by 2 bases and J by 0 bases. The CDR3 has 16 amino acids. Germline V CDR1 and CDR2: SQVTM, ANQGSEA. The CDR3 bases are TGCAGCGTTGAATTACAGGGGACGAGCTCCTACAATGAGCAGTTCTTC. Translated: CSVELQGTSSYNEQFF.

V is TRBV7-3 and J is TRBJ2-3, with 7 bases aligning to TRBD2. The trim removed 5 bases at V and 5 bases at J, leaving 7 bases unmatched. Germline CDR1 SGHTA, CDR2 FQGTGA. The CDR3 has 14 amino acids. CDR3 amino acids: CASSRRGEGDTQYF. In DNA form, the CDR3 reads TGTGCCAGCAGCCGTCGAGGGGAGGGAGATACGCAGTATTTT. Full variable domain (outside the CDR3, taken from reference TRBV7-3 and TRBJ2-3): GAGVSQTPSNKVTEKGKYVELRCDPISGHTALYWYRQSLGQGPEFLIYFQGTGAADDSGLPNDRFFAVRPEGSVSTLKIQRTERGDSAVYLCASSRRGEGDTQYFGPGTRLTVL.

This clone is a singleton in its sample. V is TRBV7-9 and J is TRBJ2-3; the match to TRBD2 covers 8 bases. Looked up from germline, CDR1 is SEHNR and CDR2 is FQNEAQ (reference sequence). J lost 12 bases, V lost 6 bases, and 8 bases had no gene match. The CDR3 covers 12 residues. CDR3 residues: CASSIRAGGQYF. The CDR3, as DNA: TGTGCCAGCAGTATCCGCGCGGGGGGACAGTATTTT.

The genes are TRBV19 and TRBJ1-5; 9 nucleotides line up with TRBD1. Trimming at V came to 11 bases and at J to 7 bases, leaving 9 bases not matched to a gene. Per the germline V gene, CDR1 is LNHDA and CDR2 is SQIVND (reference sequence). The CDR3 extends over 13 amino acids. For the CDR3, the DNA is TGTGCCGGAGGGACAGGGTATTACCAGCCCCAGCATTTT. Amino acid sequence: CAGGTGYYQPQHF.

This clone showed up just a few times. The CDR3 coding sequence is TGCGCCAGCAGCGGGACGGGACACCCGTACTCGAACACCGGGGAGCTGTTTTTT. It encodes CASSGTGHPYSNTGELFF. The chain recombines TRBV5-1 with TRBJ2-2; a weak D match, TRBD1 (6 bases). From germline, CDR1 is SGHRS and CDR2 YFSETQ. This CDR3 region has 18 residues. The V gene lost 4 bases and the J gene lost 0 bases, with 19 bases spanning the gap.

The rearrangement joins TRBV10-3 to TRBJ2-7; unclear D gene. The CDR3 runs to 13 residues. Trimming stripped 3 bases from V and 2 bases from J, with 8 bases between. CDR1 is ENHRY, CDR2 SYGVKD, per germline. CDR3 loop: CAISDASPYEQYF. Here the CDR3 DNA reads TGTGCCATCAGTGACGCCAGTCCCTACGAGCAGTACTTC.

J is TRBJ2-3 and V is TRBV18, with 12 bases that match TRBD2. This CDR3 is 16 amino acids long. The V gene end was trimmed by 2 bases and the J gene end by 2 bases; junction bases not matched to a gene: 2. Looked up from germline, CDR1 is KGHSH and CDR2 is LQKENI. The CDR3 protein is CASSPWTSGDTDTQYF. As DNA, the CDR3 is TGTGCCAGCTCACCATGGACTAGCGGGGACACAGATACGCAGTATTTT. Supplemented by reference TRBV18 and TRBJ2-3, the full variable domain reads NAGVMQNPRHLVRRRGQEARLRCSPMKGHSHVYWYRQLPEEGLKFMVYLQKENIIDESGMPKERFSAEFPKEGPSILRIQQVVRGDSAAYFCASSPWTSGDTDTQYFGPGTRLTVL.

This clone was counted a single time. The V gene is TRBV7-3, the J gene TRBJ2-1, with TRBD2 identical over 14 bases. V shed 7 bases and J 8 bases; nucleotides not matched to a gene: 4. CDR3 length equals 14 residues. Per germline, CDR1 SGHTA and CDR2 FQGTGA. The CDR3 sequence: CASTTSGGADEQFF. As DNA, the CDR3 is TGTGCCAGCACGACTAGCGGGGGGGCCGATGAGCAGTTCTTC.

CDR3: CASSTGTSGGFQETQYF. The CDR3 DNA sequence: TGTGCCAGCAGCACTGGGACTAGCGGGGGTTTCCAAGAGACCCAGTACTTC. The V gene is TRBV11-2, the J gene TRBJ2-5; TRBD2 matches at 14 bases. The CDR3 consists of 17 residues. Germline V gene data show CDR1 as SGHAT and CDR2 as FQNNGV. After removal of 5 bases from V and 1 base from J, the junction contained 6 bases not matched to a gene.

The rearrangement uses TRBV6-5 and TRBJ2-6, with D possibly matching TRBD2 (5 bases). V was clipped by 6 bases and J by 2 bases, with 11 bases between them. The CDR3 has 15 amino acids. Germline CDR1 MNHEY, CDR2 SVGAGI. DNA of the CDR3: TGTGCCAGCAGAAGAGAGGGCGCTGGGGCCAACGTCCTGACTTTC. Its protein product is CASRREGAGANVLTF.

The CDR3 bases are TGTGCCAGCAGCTCCAACTTCGGGGGATCTAACTATGGCTACACCTTC. It translates to CASSSNFGGSNYGYTF. The J gene is TRBJ1-2, the V gene TRBV7-2, with D perhaps matching TRBD1 (5 bases). V lost 4 bases and J lost 0, with 15 bases in between. CDR1 SGHTA and CDR2 FQGNSA come from the germline V gene. This CDR3 comprises 16 residues.

The chain carries TRBV30 and TRBJ2-7; 12 nucleotides agree with TRBD2. Germline CDR1 and CDR2: GTSNPN and SVGIG (reference sequence). The CDR3 extends over 17 amino acids. J was trimmed by 2 bases and V by 2 bases; bases with no gene match: 10. CDR3 in amino acids: CAWSSSRLAGATYEQYF. CDR3 DNA sequence: TGTGCCTGGAGTTCCTCGAGACTAGCGGGGGCGACCTACGAGCAGTACTTC. Full variable domain (missing parts from reference TRBV30 and TRBJ2-7): SQTIHQWPATLVQPVGSPLSLECTVEGTSNPNLYWYRQAAGRGLQLLFYSVGIGQISSEVPQNLSASRPQDRQFILSSKKLLLSDSGFYLCAWSSSRLAGATYEQYFGPGTRLTVT.

The rearrangement joins TRBV29-1 to TRBJ2-1; 7 nucleotides line up with TRBD2. CDR1 SQVTM and CDR2 ANQGSEA come from the germline V gene. This CDR3 is built from 13 residues. V trimming: 4 bases; J trimming: 10 bases; junction bases outside the gene matches: 10. The CDR3 here is CSVARRAGAEQFF. The CDR3 DNA is TGCAGCGTTGCTCGGCGCGCGGGAGCCGAGCAGTTCTTC.

V and J are TRBV19 and TRBJ2-7, with TRBD1 identical over 9 bases. The germline CDR1 and CDR2 sequences are LNHDA and SQIVND (reference sequence). V lost 3 bases to trimming and J lost 7 bases; unmatched junction nucleotides: 10. The CDR3 is 15 amino acids. The CDR3 is CASSMLGQGKMEQYF. DNA of the CDR3: TGTGCCAGTAGTATGTTGGGACAGGGAAAGATGGAGCAGTACTTC. Supplemented by reference TRBV19 and TRBJ2-7, the full variable domain reads DGGITQSPKYLFRKEGQNVTLSCEQNLNHDAMYWYRQDPGQGLRLIYYSQIVNDFQKGDIAEGYSVSREKKESFPLTVTSAQKNPTAFYLCASSMLGQGKMEQYFGPGTRLTVT.

The chain couples TRBV28 to TRBJ1-4; a weak D match, TRBD1 (5 bases). The germline CDR1 and CDR2 sequences are MDHEN and SYDVKM. The CDR3 has 17 residues. Trimming shortened V by 4 bases and J by 4 bases, and 19 bases separated the two germline ends. Here the CDR3 reads CASSSGTGDSSNEKLFF. CDR3 nucleotides: TGTGCCAGCAGTTCGGGAACGGGGGATAGTAGTAATGAAAAACTGTTTTTT.

The rearrangement uses TRBV7-9 and TRBJ1-1; 7 nucleotides match TRBD1. Trimming at V came to 4 bases and at J to 5 bases, leaving 13 bases not matched to a gene. CDR3 length: 16 amino acids. CDR1 SEHNR and CDR2 FQNEAQ come from the germline V gene (reference sequence). The CDR3 bases are TGTGCCAGCAGCTCCAATTCGGCAGGGGGAGGAACTGAAGCTTTCTTT. Amino acids: CASSSNSAGGGTEAFF.

The V call is TRBV12-5, the J call TRBJ2-7; D perhaps matches TRBD1 (5 bases). The CDR3 totals 12 residues. V lost 6 bases and J 2 bases, leaving 8 bases between the germline ends. The germline CDR1 and CDR2 sequences are LGHNT and FRNRAP. CDR3 in DNA: TGTGCTAGTGGCCAAGGGGCCTACGAGCAGTACTTC. This sequence encodes CASGQGAYEQYF.

CDR3: CASSAQGQANSYEQYF. CDR3 coding DNA: TGTGCCAGCAGTGCCCAGGGACAGGCAAACTCCTACGAGCAGTACTTC. This chain uses TRBV25-1 with TRBJ2-7; 8 bases line up with TRBD1. With 4 bases clipped from V and 0 bases from J, the junction kept 8 bases outside the gene matches. The CDR3 has 16 residues. Germline V gives CDR1 MGHDK, CDR2 SYGVNS.

The CDR3 sequence: CAWRTAGELFF. The CDR3 nucleotides read TGTGCCTGGAGAACGGCCGGGGAGCTGTTTTTT. The chain has TRBV30 and TRBJ2-2; no definite D call. V lost 3 bases and J lost 6, with 5 bases in between. Germline CDR1 reads GTSNPN; CDR2 reads SVGIG (reference sequence). This CDR3 has 11 residues.

V gene TRBV4-3 combines with J gene TRBJ2-3; 9 bases are shared with TRBD2. The CDR3 spans 15 residues. The trim removed 4 bases at V and 2 bases at J, leaving 4 bases unmatched. Germline CDR1 is LGHNA and CDR2 is YSLEER. CDR3 loop: CASSPKRGDTDTQYF. The CDR3 nucleotides read TGCGCCAGCAGCCCCAAGCGGGGGGACACAGATACGCAGTATTTT.

The rearrangement links TRBV28 to TRBJ1-1; 9 positions agree with TRBD1. Trimming removed 8 bases from V and 4 bases from J; junction bases left unmatched: 8. Germline CDR1 is MDHEN and CDR2 is SYDVKM. This CDR3 has 14 amino acids. CDR3 loop: CASGTGGGSTEAFF. CDR3 in DNA: TGTGCCAGCGGAACAGGGGGCGGTAGCACTGAAGCTTTCTTT.

The V call is TRBV2, the J call TRBJ2-1; D is undetermined. In germline, CDR1 is SNHLY, CDR2 FYNNEI. With 2 bases removed from V and 15 bases from J, the gap between germline ends came to 14 bases. The CDR3 consists of 12 residues. The CDR3 DNA follows: TGTGCCAGCAGTGAAACACCAACCTCGCCGTTCTTC. This codes for CASSETPTSPFF.

CDR3 sequence: CASSIAPVSLLLAGDPYEQYF. DNA of the CDR3: TGTGCCAGTAGTATCGCACCAGTATCTCTCCTGCTAGCGGGGGACCCCTACGAGCAGTACTTC. This chain uses TRBV19 with TRBJ2-7; 10 bases line up with TRBD2. CDR1 and CDR2 from the germline V gene are LNHDA and SQIVND (reference sequence). This CDR3 is built from 21 residues. Losses at the gene ends were 3 bases for V and 2 bases for J; bases not matched to a gene: 22.

The genes are TRBV7-6 and TRBJ1-6; 8 bases line up with TRBD1. The V gene end was trimmed by 5 bases and the J gene end by 9 bases; junction bases not matched to a gene: 9. The CDR3 consists of 15 residues. Germline V gene sequence: CDR1 SGHVS, CDR2 FNYEAQ. The CDR3 DNA is TGTGCCAGCAGCGTACAGGGGGAAGCTGGTTCACCCCTCCACTTT. Its protein is CASSVQGEAGSPLHF.

The chain uses TRBV5-1 and TRBJ1-1, with TRBD1 as a possible D gene (5 bases). This CDR3 has 14 residues. Germline V gene lookup returns CDR1 SGHRS and CDR2 YFSETQ. The V end was cut by 2 bases, the J end by 6 bases, with 14 bases between. The CDR3 sequence is CASSLGWGDPEAFF. The CDR3 region has the DNA TGCGCCAGCAGCTTAGGGTGGGGGGACCCTGAAGCTTTCTTT.

This chain joins TRBV7-3 and TRBJ1-1, with D unclear. The CDR3 contains 13 residues. Germline V gene sequence: CDR1 SGHTA, CDR2 FQGTGA. V shed 6 bases and J shed 1 base, with 9 bases lying between them. The CDR3 region is CASSREPNTEAFF. CDR3 bases: TGTGCCAGCAGTAGGGAGCCGAACACTGAAGCTTTCTTT. The variable domain in full, completed from reference TRBV7-3 and TRBJ1-1, reads GAGVSQTPSNKVTEKGKYVELRCDPISGHTALYWYRQSLGQGPEFLIYFQGTGAADDSGLPNDRFFAVRPEGSVSTLKIQRTERGDSAVYLCASSREPNTEAFFGQGTRLTVV.

This clone turned up a few times. The gene calls are TRBV4-1 and TRBJ2-2; 7 nucleotides agree with TRBD1. V gave up 2 bases and J gave up 8 bases; unmatched junction bases: 8. The CDR3 is 15 residues long. Germline CDR1 is MGHRA and CDR2 is YSYEKL. The CDR3 sequence is CASSQNDREGGELFF. The CDR3 DNA is TGCGCCAGCAGCCAAAACGACAGGGAAGGGGGGGAGCTGTTTTTT.

The chain uses TRBV6-6 and TRBJ1-2; TRBD1 might be the D (6 bases). The CDR3 totals 13 residues. V was clipped by 7 bases and J by 5 bases, with 14 bases between them. Germline CDR1 reads MNHNY; CDR2 reads SVGAGI (reference sequence). CDR3 in DNA: TGTGCCAGCACGAATGGGGGCCTGTATGGCTACACCTTC. Translating it yields CASTNGGLYGYTF.